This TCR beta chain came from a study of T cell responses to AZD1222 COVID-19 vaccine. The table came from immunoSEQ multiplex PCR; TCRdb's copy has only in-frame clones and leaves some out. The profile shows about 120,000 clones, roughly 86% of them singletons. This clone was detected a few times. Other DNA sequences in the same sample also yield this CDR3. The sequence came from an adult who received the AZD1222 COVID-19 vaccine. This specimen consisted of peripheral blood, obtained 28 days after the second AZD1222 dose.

CDR3 in DNA: TGCAGCGCCCGGGTAGGAGAGACCCAGTACTTC. Its protein product is CSARVGETQYF. The chain combines TRBV29-1 with TRBJ2-5; D remains ambiguous. CDR1 is SQVTM, CDR2 ANQGSEA, per germline. V was trimmed by 7 bases and J by 4 bases, leaving 10 bases between them. The CDR3 consists of 11 residues.